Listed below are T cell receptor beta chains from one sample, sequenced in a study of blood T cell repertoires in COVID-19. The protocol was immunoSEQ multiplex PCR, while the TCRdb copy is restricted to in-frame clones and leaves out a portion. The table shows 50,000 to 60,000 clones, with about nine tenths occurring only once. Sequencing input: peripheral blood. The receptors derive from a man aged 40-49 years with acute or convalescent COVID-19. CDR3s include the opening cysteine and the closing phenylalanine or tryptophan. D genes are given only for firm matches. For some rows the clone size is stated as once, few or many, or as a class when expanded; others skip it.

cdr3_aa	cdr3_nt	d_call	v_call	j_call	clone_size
CASSFRVEEQYF	TGTGCCAGCAGCTTCCGGGTCGAGGAGCAGTACTTC	NA	TRBV11-3	TRBJ2-7	NA
CAWTSAGALEQYF	TGTGCCTGGACGTCCGCAGGGGCTCTCGAGCAGTACTTC	NA	TRBV30	TRBJ2-7	NA
CASSLGLAETQYF	TGTGCCAGCAGTTTAGGACTAGCAGAGACCCAGTACTTC	TRBD2	TRBV28	TRBJ2-5	NA
CASSYKVFRLDSYNEQFF	TGTGCCAGCAGTTACAAGGTTTTTAGGCTAGACTCCTACAATGAGCAGTTCTTC	NA	TRBV6-2/TRBV6-3	TRBJ2-1	once
CASSQGEGVAVYEQYF	TGCGCCAGCAGCCAAGGGGAGGGAGTAGCGGTATACGAGCAGTACTTC	TRBD2	TRBV4-1	TRBJ2-7	NA
CASSLDRADTEAFF	TGCGCCAGCAGCTTGGACAGGGCGGACACTGAAGCTTTCTTT	NA	TRBV5-1	TRBJ1-1	NA
CASSESPGEKLFF	TGCGCCAGCAGTGAGTCGCCAGGCGAAAAACTGTTTTTT	NA	TRBV10-1	TRBJ1-4	NA
CSVAGTVDSPLHF	TGCAGCGTAGCCGGGACTGTGGATTCACCCCTCCACTTT	NA	TRBV29-1	TRBJ1-6	NA
CASSLRGGEQYF	TGTGCCAGCAGTTTGCGGGGTGGCGAGCAGTACTTC	NA	TRBV12-3/TRBV12-4	TRBJ2-7	NA
CASSLVLAGELSSYNEQFF	TGTGCCAGCAGCTTAGTTCTAGCGGGAGAGTTGAGCTCCTACAATGAGCAGTTCTTC	TRBD2	TRBV11-2	TRBJ2-1	NA
CASSDHRGYTEAFF	TGCGCCAGCAGTGACCACAGGGGTTACACTGAAGCTTTCTTT	TRBD1	TRBV10-2	TRBJ1-1	NA
CASRQRQGVNTEAFF	TGTGCCAGCAGGCAACGACAGGGGGTGAACACTGAAGCTTTCTTT	TRBD1	TRBV27	TRBJ1-1	NA
CASSVGREETQYF	TGTGCCAGCAGCGTGGGGAGGGAAGAGACCCAGTACTTC	TRBD2	TRBV5-6	TRBJ2-5	NA
CASSPGLHYNSPLHF	TGTGCCAGTAGTCCAGGACTCCACTATAATTCACCCCTCCACTTT	NA	TRBV19	TRBJ1-6	NA
CASSTHSGSTDTQYF	TGTGCCAGCAGCACTCACTCCGGGAGCACAGATACGCAGTATTTT	NA	TRBV11-2	TRBJ2-3	NA
CASSITSGLSSGANVLTF	TGTGCCAGTAGTATAACTAGCGGGTTATCTTCTGGGGCCAACGTCCTGACTTTC	TRBD2	TRBV19	TRBJ2-6	NA
CASSPLRQGAYGSYEQYF	TGTGCCAGTAGTCCGCTCCGACAGGGGGCGTATGGATCCTACGAGCAGTACTTC	TRBD1	TRBV19	TRBJ2-7	NA
CASSLTGEATEAFF	TGTGCCAGCAGCCTTACAGGGGAGGCCACTGAAGCTTTCTTT	TRBD1	TRBV7-8	TRBJ1-1	NA
CASSYNQGRRNEQFF	TGTGCCAGCAGCTACAACCAGGGGCGAAGGAATGAGCAGTTCTTC	NA	TRBV11-2	TRBJ2-1	once
CASSKGGGLAGGLSYEQYF	TGTGCCAGCAGCAAAGGAGGGGGACTAGCGGGAGGGCTCTCCTACGAGCAGTACTTC	NA	TRBV21-1	TRBJ2-7	NA